The 17 T cell receptor beta chains listed next were all sequenced from one sample in a study of CD8 T cells in Susac syndrome. An amount of RNA that ranged from about 0.45 to 1 ug was reverse transcribed with random hexamers. Each CDR3 protein is one row after TCRdb ran MiXCR on the immunoSEQ multiplex PCR reads. The repertoire holds some 140,000 distinct CDR3 sequences, with 95% as singletons. The sample taken for sequencing was CD8+ T cells from PBMCs. These receptors originate from a human donor with Susac syndrome.

A single count supports this clonotype. The V gene is TRBV13, the J gene TRBJ2-7, with D possibly TRBD2 on 5 matching bases. CDR1 and CDR2 from the germline V gene are PRHDT and FYEKMQ (reference sequence). CDR3 size: 16 residues. Trimming took off 1 base at V and 1 base at J, with 14 bases between the two ends. The CDR3 DNA is TGTGCCAGCAGCTTAGCAGCTAGCAACCCTTCCTACGAGCAGTACTTC. Protein product: CASSLAASNPSYEQYF.

The chain employs TRBV14 and TRBJ1-1; D remains unclear. Germline V gene data show CDR1 as SGHDN and CDR2 as FVKESK. The CDR3 has 13 amino acids. Trimming removed 1 base from V and 0 bases from J, with 3 bases in between. The CDR3 sequence is CASSQAMNTEAFF. The CDR3 nucleotides read TGTGCCAGCAGCCAAGCGATGAACACTGAAGCTTTCTTT.

The chain combines TRBV6-5 with TRBJ1-1; D gene ambiguous. CDR1 is MNHEY, CDR2 SVGAGI, per germline. V was cut by 2 bases and J by 0 bases, with 7 bases left in between. CDR3 length: 14 residues. This chain's CDR3 is CASSYNGLNTEAFF. CDR3 DNA: TGTGCCAGCAGTTACAACGGCCTGAACACTGAAGCTTTCTTT.

The chain joins TRBV12-3 or TRBV12-4 to TRBJ2-5; TRBD1 or TRBD2 may be the D gene (7 bases each). The V and J ends lost 6 bases and 4 bases respectively, with 24 bases between them. This CDR3 contains 17 residues. CDR3 sequence (DNA): TGTGCCAGCAGCCCACCGACAGGGTTGAGGGGGGGAGAGACCCAGTACTTC. Its protein product is CASSPPTGLRGGETQYF.

The chain carries TRBV28 and TRBJ1-3, with D tentatively TRBD1 (6 bases). Trimming stripped 5 bases from V and 0 bases from J, with 11 bases between. From germline, CDR1 is MDHEN and CDR2 SYDVKM. This CDR3 spans 15 amino acids. The CDR3 reads CASSEDSYSGNTIYF. DNA of the CDR3: TGTGCCAGCAGTGAGGACAGTTACTCTGGAAACACCATATATTTT.

The CDR3 DNA sequence: TGTGCCAGTAGTATCCTTGGTTCCGGGACAGGGGGTGTCGATGAGCAGTTCTTC. This gives the protein CASSILGSGTGGVDEQFF. The gene calls are TRBV19 and TRBJ2-1, with 11 bases identical to TRBD1. V trimming: 3 bases; J trimming: 8 bases; junction bases outside the gene matches: 15. Per the germline V gene, CDR1 is LNHDA and CDR2 is SQIVND (reference sequence). This CDR3 contains 18 residues.

The chain employs TRBV7-8 and TRBJ2-7; 7 nucleotides agree with TRBD2. The germline V gene encodes CDR1 SGHVS and CDR2 FQNEAQ. V lost 4 bases and J lost 3; bases outside the gene matches: 3. There are 13 residues in the CDR3. The CDR3 region is CASSSPSGYEQYF. CDR3 coding DNA: TGTGCCAGCAGCTCTCCTAGCGGCTACGAGCAGTACTTC.

The V and J genes are TRBV4-1 and TRBJ2-1; 12 bases line up with TRBD2. Trimming at V came to 1 base and at J to 5 bases, leaving 3 bases not matched to a gene. This CDR3 region has 16 residues. Per the germline V gene, CDR1 is MGHRA and CDR2 is YSYEKL. Written as DNA, the CDR3 is TGCGCCAGCAGCCAAGGGACTAGCGGGACAGACAATGAGCAGTTCTTC. Encoded protein: CASSQGTSGTDNEQFF.

V is TRBV4-1 and J is TRBJ1-1, with D perhaps matching TRBD1 (5 bases). This CDR3 is 14 amino acids long. Germline loops: CDR1 MGHRA, CDR2 YSYEKL. V lost 0 bases and J lost 2, with 7 bases in between. As DNA, the CDR3 is TGCGCCAGCAGCCAAGAGGGGGGTAACACTGAAGCTTTCTTT. This gives the protein CASSQEGGNTEAFF.

This rearrangement joins TRBV2 to TRBJ1-2, with 8 nucleotides matching TRBD1. This CDR3 comprises 12 residues. Germline V gene data show CDR1 as SNHLY and CDR2 as FYNNEI. The V and J ends lost 4 bases and 7 bases, in that order; junction bases with no gene match: 2. In DNA form, the CDR3 reads TGTGCCAGCAGTGGACAGGGGAGTGGCTACACCTTC. Protein: CASSGQGSGYTF.

J is TRBJ2-1 and V is TRBV30; no clear D gene. Germline CDR1 and CDR2: GTSNPN and SVGIG (reference sequence). The V end lost 1 base, the J end lost 2 bases, and 12 bases lay between the germline ends. There are 15 residues in the CDR3. In DNA form, the CDR3 reads TGTGCCTGGAGTGGGGTTCGTGGGACCTACAATGAGCAGTTCTTC. Translation gives CAWSGVRGTYNEQFF.

The chain is built from TRBV24-1 and TRBJ2-1; 8 bases are shared with TRBD2. The CDR3 runs 16 residues. Germline CDR1 KGHDR, CDR2 SFDVKD. The V segment lost 3 bases and the J segment 2 bases; nucleotides outside the gene matches: 5. The CDR3 DNA sequence: TGTGCCACCAGTGATCTAGCGGGTTCCACCTACAATGAGCAGTTCTTC. Translating gives CATSDLAGSTYNEQFF.

V and J are TRBV28 and TRBJ1-2; 7 bases line up with TRBD1. This CDR3 has 14 amino acids. Trimming took 7 bases from V and 8 from J; bases not matched to a gene: 13. CDR1 and CDR2 (germline): MDHEN, SYDVKM. The CDR3 DNA reads as TGTGCCAGCACCTTAGGAGGGGGCGCGAACGGCTACACCTTC. This translates into CASTLGGGANGYTF.

The chain is built from TRBV6-5 and TRBJ2-3, with D tentatively TRBD2 (6 bases). The CDR3 extends over 21 amino acids. Trimming left V 8 bases short and J 3 bases short, with 36 bases between. Germline CDR1 reads MNHEY; CDR2 reads SVGAGI. The CDR3 sequence: CASCSQPGEVQIQGSTDTQYF. In DNA, the CDR3 is TGTGCCAGCTGTTCCCAACCGGGGGAAGTACAGATTCAGGGAAGTACAGATACGCAGTATTTT.

This clonotype was counted once. The chain uses TRBV4-1 and TRBJ2-1, with 10 bases aligning to TRBD2. This CDR3 has 14 amino acids. After removal of 4 bases from V and 11 bases from J, the junction contained 8 bases not matched to a gene. CDR1 is MGHRA and CDR2 is YSYEKL in the germline V gene. The CDR3, as DNA: TGCGCCAGCAGCCCAGAAACTAGCGGGAATAAGCAGTTCTTC. Its protein product is CASSPETSGNKQFF.

Remarks on this clonotype: Sequence at one end of the junction differs from germline and may be a read error. This chain uses TRBV7-7 with TRBJ2-5; the D gene is possibly TRBD2 (6 bases). This CDR3 contains 15 residues. The V gene's germline CDR1 is SSHAT and CDR2 FNYEAQ (reference sequence). CDR3 protein: CASSSGGLITETQYF. The CDR3 region has the DNA TGTGCTAGCAGCTCCGGGGGTCTCATCACGGAGACCCAGTACTTC.

The chain couples TRBV12-3 or TRBV12-4 to TRBJ2-7; a weak D match, TRBD1 (5 bases). This CDR3 contains 12 residues. The ends were cut back, 3 bases at V and 4 bases at J, with 7 bases in the middle. The CDR3 sequence is CASSLTAYEQYF. The CDR3 coding sequence is TGTGCCAGCAGTTTGACAGCGTACGAGCAGTACTTC.